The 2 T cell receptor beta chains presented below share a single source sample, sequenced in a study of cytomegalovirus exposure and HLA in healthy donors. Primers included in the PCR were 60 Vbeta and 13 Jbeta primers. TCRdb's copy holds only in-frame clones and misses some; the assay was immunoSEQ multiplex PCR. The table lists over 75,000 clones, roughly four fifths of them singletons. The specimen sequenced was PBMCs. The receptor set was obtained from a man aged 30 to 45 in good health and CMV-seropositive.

The CDR3 sequence is CASSISRASTDTQYF. In nucleotides, the CDR3 is TGCGCCAGCAGCATATCGCGGGCTTCCACAGATACGCAGTATTTT. The chain uses TRBV5-1 and TRBJ2-3; D may be TRBD2 (5 bases). This CDR3 has 15 amino acids. V was pared by 4 bases and J by 2 bases, with 14 bases between. Germline CDR1 and CDR2: SGHRS and YFSETQ.

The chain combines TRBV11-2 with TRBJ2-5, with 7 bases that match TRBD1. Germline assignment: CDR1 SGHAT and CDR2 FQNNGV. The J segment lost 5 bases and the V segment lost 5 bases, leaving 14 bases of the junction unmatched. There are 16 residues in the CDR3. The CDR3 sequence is CASSPIRQGSGETQYF. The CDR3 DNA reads TGTGCCAGCAGCCCCATTAGACAGGGTAGTGGCGAGACCCAGTACTTC. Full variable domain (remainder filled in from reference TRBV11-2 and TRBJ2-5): EAGVAQSPRYKIIEKRQSVAFWCNPISGHATLYWYQQILGQGPKLLIQFQNNGVVDDSQLPKDRFSAERLKGVDSTLKIQPAKLEDSAVYLCASSPIRQGSGETQYFGPGTRLLVL.